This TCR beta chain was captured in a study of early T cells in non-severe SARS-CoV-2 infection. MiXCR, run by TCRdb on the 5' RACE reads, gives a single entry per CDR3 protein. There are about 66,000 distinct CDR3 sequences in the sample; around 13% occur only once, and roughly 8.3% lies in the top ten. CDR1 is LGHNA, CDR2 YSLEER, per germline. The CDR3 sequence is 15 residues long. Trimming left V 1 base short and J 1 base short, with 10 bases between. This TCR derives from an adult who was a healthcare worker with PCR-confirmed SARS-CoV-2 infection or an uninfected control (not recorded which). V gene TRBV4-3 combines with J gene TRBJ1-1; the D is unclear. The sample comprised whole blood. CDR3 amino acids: CASSQGWDRNTEAFF. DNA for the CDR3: TGCGCCAGCAGCCAAGGATGGGATCGGAACACTGAAGCTTTCTTT.